The clone carrying this T cell receptor (beta chain) has just one count. This sample was included in a study of blood T cell repertoires in COVID-19. Study in general: PBMCs, B-cell-depleted T cells, or T cells provided the cDNA or gDNA that made up the material.

This CDR3 has 17 amino acids. Germline V gene data show CDR1 as MNHEY and CDR2 as SMNVEV (reference sequence). V lost 3 bases, J lost 1 base, and 8 bases stayed unmatched. Original methodology: Amplification of reference gene primers was used by the study to estimate nucleated cell counts. Sequencing used immunoSEQ multiplex PCR; TCRdb keeps in-frame clones, though not all of them. Clone size and the V and J calls come from that table; the DNA yielded D and trimming. The profile shows about 140,000 clones, around nine tenths of them singletons. The sequencing input was peripheral blood. This chain connects TRBV27 to TRBJ2-5; 10 bases match TRBD2. This TCR was recovered from a man between 60 and 75 years old with active or convalescent COVID-19. As DNA, the CDR3 is TGTGCCAGCAGTTTGCTCTGGACTAGCGGTATCCAAGAGACCCAGTACTTC. Translating gives CASSLLWTSGIQETQYF.